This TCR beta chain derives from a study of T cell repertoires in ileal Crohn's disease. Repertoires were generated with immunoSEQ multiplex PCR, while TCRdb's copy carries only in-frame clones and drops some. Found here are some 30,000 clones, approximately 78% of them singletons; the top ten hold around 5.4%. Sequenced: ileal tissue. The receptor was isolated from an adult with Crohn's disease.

CDR3 residues: CATVPGGGGYEQYF. In nucleotides, the CDR3 is TGTGCCACCGTACCAGGGGGAGGAGGGTACGAGCAGTACTTC. V gene TRBV10-3 combines with J gene TRBJ2-7; D possibly corresponds to TRBD1 (7 bases). The CDR3 is made up of 14 amino acids. CDR1 is ENHRY and CDR2 is SYGVKD in the germline V gene. The germline V and J ends were trimmed by 10 bases and 4 bases, with 20 bases remaining between them.